The text below deals with one TCR beta chain. Germline assignment: CDR1 SQVTM and CDR2 ANQGSEA. CDR3 size: 12 residues. Trimming took 7 bases from V and 1 from J, leaving 10 bases between them. This sample was included in a study of cytomegalovirus exposure and HLA in healthy donors. The PCR had 60 Vbeta and 13 Jbeta primers. Assay used: immunoSEQ multiplex PCR; TCRdb lists only in-frame clones, some missing. The sample has about 130,000 clones; 70% to 80% are singletons. This clonotype originated in a man aged 25 to 40 in good health and CMV-seronegative. The sequenced material came from PBMCs. The chain couples TRBV29-1 to TRBJ2-5; D gene uncertain. The CDR3 DNA is TGCAGCGGTCGACACGTCCAAGAGACCCAGTACTTC. This sequence encodes CSGRHVQETQYF.